A selection of T cell receptor beta chains follows, all from one sample in a study of blood T cell repertoires in COVID-19. Here immunoSEQ multiplex PCR was the method, and the copy in TCRdb shows in-frame clones only, minus some. The table lists about 150,000 clones, about 86% of them singletons. Source material: peripheral blood. The receptor set was obtained from a woman in her seventies who had recovered from COVID-19. Both conserved end residues are part of each CDR3. Part of the rows lack a size; the others show once, few, many or a class for expanded clones.

>TRBV7-2|NA|TRBJ2-1
CASSRTSGNYNEQFF
>TRBV2|NA|TRBJ1-1
CASSANDIGTEAFF
>TRBV6-5|NA|TRBJ2-4
CASSYSTGTVLYF
>TRBV5-4|NA|TRBJ2-7
CASSTPAGDYEQYF
>TRBV3-1/TRBV3-2|NA|TRBJ1-1
CASSQGQTGFEAFF
>TRBV3-1/TRBV3-2|NA|TRBJ2-1
CASSPRGGRTEQFF
>TRBV7-9|NA|TRBJ2-1
CASSLSQLAGGHNEQFF
>TRBV11-3|NA|TRBJ1-1
CASSLLANTEAFF
>TRBV4-1|NA|TRBJ2-1
CASSQVGSLNNEQFF
>TRBV18|NA|TRBJ1-2
CASSGQQQGNYGYTF
>TRBV9|NA|TRBJ1-2
CASTRAGGAGYGYTF
>TRBV5-8|NA|TRBJ2-3
CASSLGRGLTDTQYF
>TRBV11-2|NA|TRBJ2-5
CASSPLRGKPRETQYF
>TRBV30|NA|TRBJ2-5
CAWSARETQYF
>TRBV4-3|once|TRBJ2-2
CASSEPQGAQGTGELFF
>TRBV3-1/TRBV3-2|NA|TRBJ2-1
CASSQVGEQFF
>TRBV4-3|NA|TRBJ1-4
CASSQDLPGRVDGEKLFF
>TRBV18|NA|TRBJ1-5
CASSTGGDQPQHF
>TRBV18|NA|TRBJ2-3
CASSPGARDTQYF
>TRBV9|NA|TRBJ2-1
CASATAGSYNEQFF
>TRBV6-5|once|TRBJ1-5
CASSYGGFGSNQPQHF
>TRBV7-9|NA|TRBJ1-1
CASSLQGRVTEAFF
>TRBV28|NA|TRBJ2-3
CASSLYPTGGVPDTQYF
>TRBV9|NA|TRBJ2-1
CASSPGGSRNEQFF
>TRBV6-1|NA|TRBJ2-1
CASSEVAGPNEQFF
>TRBV7-9|few|TRBJ1-6
CASSLQGTPLHF
>TRBV5-4|NA|TRBJ2-2
CASSPVVGGPGGELFF
>TRBV9|NA|TRBJ1-1
CASSPQGSNTEAFF
>TRBV2|NA|TRBJ1-2
CARNRGYGYTF
>TRBV5-4|NA|TRBJ1-6
CASSLGAGLKNSPLHF